The clone carrying this T cell receptor (beta chain) was found a few times. There were TCR beta CDR3 regions amplified from RNA transcripts. An initial round of RT-PCR targeting the TCR CDR3 relied on the HTBI primer set. TCRdb reanalysed the multiplex PCR reads using MiXCR and keeps one entry per CDR3 protein. The data show about 600,000 distinct CDR3 sequences, with 12% to 15% seen just once and around 7% held by the top ten. This CDR3 region has 15 residues. Trimming removed 3 bases from V and 2 bases from J; junction bases left unmatched: 9. Germline CDR1 DFQATT, CDR2 SNEGSKA (reference sequence). This specimen comes from a study of T cells in Graves' hyperthyroidism and ophthalmopathy. Study-wide background: Upon initial diagnosis and before any treatment, peripheral blood was collected.

Each diagnosis drew on symptoms, thyroxine, TRAb, thyroid ultrasound and orbital computed tomography findings. The source of this sequence is a woman younger than 35 with Graves' ophthalmopathy. V gene TRBV20-1 combines with J gene TRBJ2-7, with 8 bases identical to TRBD1. The sequencing sample was made of blood. This chain's CDR3 is CSASLGQAITYEQYF. DNA for the CDR3: TGCAGTGCTAGCCTGGGACAGGCAATAACCTACGAGCAGTACTTC.